The source of this TCR beta chain is a study of regulatory T cells in long-lasting Graves disease. Study observations and caveats: Persistent patients had more shared public clonotypes (under 3,000) than new patients (approximately 920).

Time point described: persistent/refractory GD, antithyroid drugs over 5 years with positive TRAb. The TCR library was made from RNA extracted from PBMCs. Investigators prepared the TCR beta libraries by applying iRepertoire HTBI primers and Arm-PCR of CDR3 regions. Each CDR3 protein is one row after TCRdb ran MiXCR on the multiplex PCR reads. The sample lists 500,000 to 700,000 distinct CDR3 sequences; around 30% were seen once. This clonotype was seen repeatedly, ten times or more. Its antigen is undetermined. The material was peripheral blood mononuclear cells (PBMCs), obtained when the disease was refractory, from a patient treated with antithyroid drugs. The sequence came from a female donor with Graves disease.

The DNA for the CDR3 is TGTGCCAGCAGTTACGGACAGTCCTACGAGCAGTACTTC. It specifies CASSYGQSYEQYF. The chain couples TRBV7-3 to TRBJ2-7; tentatively, D is TRBD1 (6 bases). Trimming pared 6 bases from V and 1 base from J, leaving 10 bases between. This CDR3 has 13 amino acids. The V gene's germline CDR1 is SGHTA and CDR2 FQGTGA.